Presented here are 5 T cell receptor beta chains from one specimen sequenced in a study of blood T cells in healthy people across ages (dated by TCRdb to about 2015). The library was built by means of 5' RACE. This sample was sequenced with an Illumina HiSeq 2500. The second PCR ran for roughly 7 to 12 cycles and used a J-beta primer mix along with a sample-barcoded 5' primer. Clones were called with MiXCR by TCRdb after fastp trimmed the public reads at Q25, and only in-frame beta chains were retained. A single entry per CDR3 protein holds the most common genes and DNA from its merged rows. The sample yields more than 1,400,000 distinct CDR3 sequences; 42% were counted once. The ten largest clones represent 7% to 9% of the sample. The sample taken for sequencing was blood. These receptors were taken from a woman aged 18-30 years in good health.

This clonotype occurred a few times. The chain is built from TRBV19 and TRBJ2-3, with 7 bases lining up with TRBD1. CDR3 size: 13 residues. Germline loops: CDR1 LNHDA, CDR2 SQIVND (reference sequence). V lost 4 bases, J lost 4 bases, and 2 bases stayed unmatched. The CDR3 nucleotides are TGTGCCAGTAGTAGACAGGGTTCAGATACGCAGTATTTT. Protein sequence: CASSRQGSDTQYF.

For the CDR3, the DNA is TGTGCCAGCAGTTCATCCGGGACAGGGTGGGGTGAAGCTTTCTTT. Translated, it gives CASSSSGTGWGEAFF. V and J are TRBV12-3 or TRBV12-4 and TRBJ1-1; 9 nucleotides agree with TRBD1. The CDR3 runs to 15 residues. V shed 4 bases, J shed 7 bases, and the junction held 10 bases outside the gene matches.

The chain carries TRBV7-2 and TRBJ2-1; D possibly uses TRBD1 or TRBD2 (5 bases each). CDR1 and CDR2 from the germline V gene are SGHTA and FQGNSA. This CDR3 comprises 14 residues. V was clipped by 6 bases and J by 3 bases, with 12 bases between them. CDR3 sequence (DNA): TGTGCCAGCAGTCCCTGGGGGTTCTACAATGAGCAGTTCTTC. Translating it yields CASSPWGFYNEQFF.

The rearrangement uses TRBV14 and TRBJ1-1; D might be TRBD1 (5 bases). The germline gives CDR1 SGHDN, CDR2 FVKESK. The CDR3 loop spans 14 amino acids. V was trimmed by 1 base and J by 10 bases, leaving 16 bases between them. The CDR3 spells CASSQAQFATAAFF. In DNA form, the CDR3 reads TGTGCCAGCAGCCAAGCCCAATTCGCGACAGCAGCTTTCTTT.

The rearrangement joins TRBV5-1 to TRBJ2-5; D is perhaps TRBD2 (6 bases). The J call could be wrong; TRBJ2-7 is a better fit for the DNA end. This CDR3 region has 13 residues. Germline V lookup: CDR1 SGHRS, CDR2 YFSETQ. The CDR3 loop is CASSGGGLDEQYF. CDR3 sequence (DNA): TGCGCCAGCAGCGGGGGAGGCTTGGACGAGCAGTACTTC.